Below, 6 T cell receptor beta chains from the same sample are listed, as sequenced in a study of immune cell composition in non-small cell lung cancer. Generated by immunoSEQ multiplex PCR, the TCRdb table keeps only in-frame clones and is missing some. The sample includes approximately 8,200 clones, 75% to 85% of them seen just once. The sequenced sample was lung tumor tissue. The receptors originated from a human donor with non-small cell lung cancer.

This clone was seen a few times. The V gene is TRBV27, the J gene TRBJ1-5; D is unresolved. Germline CDR1 reads MNHEY; CDR2 reads SMNVEV (reference sequence). V shed 5 bases and J shed 0 bases, with 8 bases lying between them. The CDR3 has 14 residues. The CDR3 sequence is CASSPNSSNQPQHF. The CDR3 coding sequence is TGTGCCAGCAGTCCTAACAGTAGCAATCAGCCCCAGCATTTT.

DNA for the CDR3: TGTGCCAGTAAACCCCCGGGGGAGCTGATCAACGTCCTGACTTTC. This encodes CASKPPGELINVLTF. V gene TRBV19 combines with J gene TRBJ2-6, with a weak D call TRBD2 (6 bases). The V and J ends lost 7 bases and 9 bases respectively, with 19 bases between them. The CDR3 loop spans 15 amino acids. Per germline, CDR1 LNHDA and CDR2 SQIVND (reference sequence).

The V gene is TRBV7-3, the J gene TRBJ2-1; 10 bases are a match to TRBD2. The germline CDR1 and CDR2 sequences are SGHTA and FQGTGA. The J segment lost 8 bases and the V segment lost 5 bases, leaving 6 bases of the junction unmatched. This CDR3 comprises 14 residues. Here the CDR3 DNA reads TGTGCCAGCAGCCTTAGCGGGGGGTACCATGAGCAGTTCTTC. Its translation: CASSLSGGYHEQFF.

This clone was observed once. The V and J genes are TRBV6-1 and TRBJ2-5; D perhaps matches TRBD2 (7 bases). Trimming stripped 4 bases from V and 4 bases from J, with 16 bases between. The germline gives CDR1 MNHNS, CDR2 SASEGT. The CDR3 is 15 amino acids. The CDR3 region is CASSVGGGARETQYF. CDR3 nucleotide sequence: TGTGCCAGCAGTGTAGGAGGGGGGGCCAGAGAGACCCAGTACTTC.

This rearrangement joins TRBV7-2 to TRBJ2-1, with unresolved D. This CDR3 is built from 16 residues. Trimming removed 3 bases from V and 0 bases from J, with 12 bases in between. The V gene's germline CDR1 is SGHTA and CDR2 FQGNSA. CDR3 nucleotides: TGTGCCAGCAGCTTCCTCACATATAGCTCCTACAATGAGCAGTTCTTC. Protein product: CASSFLTYSSYNEQFF.

This clone has more than one count but fewer than ten. The V and J genes are TRBV10-3 and TRBJ1-2; 9 bases are shared with TRBD1. The CDR3 spans 13 residues. The germline V gene has CDR1 ENHRY and CDR2 SYGVKD. V trimming: 4 bases; J trimming: 4 bases; junction bases outside the gene matches: 1. CDR3 in amino acids: CAISGDRAYGYTF. The CDR3, as DNA: TGTGCCATCAGTGGGGACAGGGCCTATGGCTACACCTTC.